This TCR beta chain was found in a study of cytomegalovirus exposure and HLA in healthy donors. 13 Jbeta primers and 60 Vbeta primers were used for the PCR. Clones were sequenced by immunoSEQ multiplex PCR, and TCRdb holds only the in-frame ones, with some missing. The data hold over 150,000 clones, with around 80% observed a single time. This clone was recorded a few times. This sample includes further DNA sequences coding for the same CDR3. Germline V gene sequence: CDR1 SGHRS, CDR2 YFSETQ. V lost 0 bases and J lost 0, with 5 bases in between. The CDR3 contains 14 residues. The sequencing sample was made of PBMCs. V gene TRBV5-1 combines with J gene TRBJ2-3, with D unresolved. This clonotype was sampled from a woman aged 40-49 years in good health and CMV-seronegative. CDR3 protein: CASSLDSSTDTQYF. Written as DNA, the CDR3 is TGCGCCAGCAGCTTGGACAGCAGCACAGATACGCAGTATTTT.